These T cell receptor beta chains were read from a single sample in a study of blood T cell repertoires in COVID-19. TCRdb's table, derived via immunoSEQ multiplex PCR, lists solely in-frame clones and lacks some. The sample consists of some 140,000 clones, 75% to 80% of them appearing once. The sample was peripheral blood. The receptors originated from a man older than 75 with acute or convalescent COVID-19. Each CDR3 is given with its conserved first and last residue. Each record gives: J gene, clone size, D gene, V gene, CDR3 protein, CDR3 DNA. The D gene is left open where the match is weak. A row's size may be missing; if present it is once, few, many or a size class.

>TRBJ2-3|-|-|TRBV6-5
CAISLSSTDTQYF
TGTGCCATCTCCCTATCTAGCACAGATACGCAGTATTTT
>TRBJ1-1|-|TRBD1|TRBV5-5
CASSLAGDRYTEAFF
TGTGCCAGCAGCTTGGCCGGGGACAGGTACACTGAAGCTTTCTTT
>TRBJ1-3|-|TRBD1|TRBV6-2/TRBV6-3
CASSYGSGTGYLPNTIYF
TGTGCCAGCAGTTACGGATCCGGGACAGGGTACCTTCCAAACACCATATATTTT
>TRBJ2-2|-|-|TRBV7-9
CASSLGEQGTSNTGELFF
TGTGCCAGCAGCTTAGGAGAACAGGGAACTTCGAACACCGGGGAGCTGTTTTTT
>TRBJ1-6|-|-|TRBV2
CASSVSLQYSPLHF
TGTGCCAGCAGTGTGTCTTTACAATACTCACCCCTCCACTTT
>TRBJ2-1|-|TRBD2|TRBV5-4
CASSPGGGGRSYNEQFF
TGTGCCAGCAGCCCGGGAGGCGGGGGACGCTCCTACAATGAGCAGTTCTTC
>TRBJ1-2|-|TRBD1|TRBV10-3
CAISAETGGYGYTF
TGTGCCATCAGTGCCGAGACAGGGGGCTATGGCTACACCTTC
>TRBJ1-6|-|-|TRBV12-3/TRBV12-4
CASSLAQSPLHF
TGTGCCAGCAGTTTAGCGCAGTCACCCCTCCACTTT
>TRBJ1-1|few|-|TRBV5-4
CASSSGINTEAFF
TGTGCCAGCAGCTCGGGGATCAACACTGAAGCTTTCTTT
>TRBJ1-1|-|TRBD1|TRBV2
CASRTGARSTEAFF
TGTGCCAGCAGGACAGGGGCAAGGAGCACTGAAGCTTTCTTT
>TRBJ1-4|-|-|TRBV7-9
CASRGTGEKLFF
TGTGCCAGCAGGGGAACAGGGGAAAAACTGTTTTTT
>TRBJ1-6|-|TRBD1|TRBV6-5
CASSFDRAGSPLHF
TGTGCCAGCAGTTTCGACAGGGCCGGTTCACCCCTCCACTTT
>TRBJ2-1|-|TRBD2|TRBV7-2
CASSLGLAGVEQFF
TGTGCCAGCAGCTTAGGCCTAGCGGGGGTAGAGCAGTTCTTC
>TRBJ1-1|-|TRBD1|TRBV4-1
CASSLRQGAPEAFF
TGCGCCAGCAGCCTTCGGCAGGGGGCGCCTGAAGCTTTCTTT
>TRBJ2-2|-|-|TRBV3-1/TRBV3-2
CASSQVGGLNTGELFF
TGTGCCAGCAGCCAAGTGGGCGGGTTGAACACCGGGGAGCTGTTTTTT
>TRBJ1-1|-|-|TRBV9
CASSPRGQLNTEAFF
TGTGCCAGCAGCCCCAGAGGACAGTTGAACACTGAAGCTTTCTTT
>TRBJ1-1|-|-|TRBV30
CAWSDRPNTEAFF
TGTGCCTGGAGTGACAGGCCGAACACTGAAGCTTTCTTT
>TRBJ1-2|-|-|TRBV7-3
CASSQTPGTYGYTF
TGTGCCAGCAGCCAAACACCGGGAACTTATGGCTACACCTTC
>TRBJ2-3|-|TRBD2|TRBV24-1
CATSPPPLAGHTDTQYF
TGTGCCACCAGTCCCCCCCCACTAGCGGGCCACACAGATACGCAGTATTTT
>TRBJ1-5|-|-|TRBV19
CASSIMAGEPHQPQHF
TGTGCCAGTAGTATAATGGCAGGGGAACCCCATCAGCCCCAGCATTTT
>TRBJ2-6|-|-|TRBV27
CASSFGGGVTGANVLTF
TGTGCCAGCAGTTTTGGAGGGGGCGTAACTGGGGCCAACGTCCTGACTTTC
>TRBJ2-3|-|TRBD2|TRBV5-1
CASSAGTSGVVTDTQYF
TGCGCCAGCAGCGCCGGGACTAGCGGGGTTGTCACAGATACGCAGTATTTT
>TRBJ2-1|-|TRBD2|TRBV28
CASSLASGEYLEQFF
TGTGCCAGCAGTTTAGCCAGCGGGGAATACTTGGAGCAGTTCTTC
>TRBJ1-5|-|-|TRBV5-1
CASSLDQGRQPQHF
TGCGCCAGCAGCTTGGACCAGGGCCGCCAGCCCCAGCATTTT
>TRBJ1-4|-|TRBD1|TRBV11-1
CASSASTGSDEKLFF
TGTGCCAGCAGCGCGTCGACAGGGAGTGATGAAAAACTGTTTTTT
>TRBJ2-7|many|-|TRBV7-2
CASSSNRASYEQYF
TGTGCCAGCAGCTCAAACAGAGCCTCCTACGAGCAGTACTTC
>TRBJ2-3|-|TRBD2|TRBV4-3
CASSFFAGVGLDTQYF
TGCGCCAGCAGCTTCTTTGCGGGGGTTGGCTTAGATACGCAGTATTTT
>TRBJ2-2|-|TRBD1|TRBV7-6
CASSLKLVQGVTELFF
TGTGCCAGCAGCTTGAAACTGGTCCAGGGGGTTACGGAGCTGTTTTTT
>TRBJ2-2|-|TRBD1|TRBV5-1
CASSVDRVNTGELFF
TGCGCCAGCAGCGTTGACAGGGTAAACACCGGGGAGCTGTTTTTT
>TRBJ2-2|-|-|TRBV5-4
CASSLGLAENTGELFF
TGTGCCAGCAGCTTGGGCCTAGCCGAGAACACCGGGGAGCTGTTTTTT
>TRBJ1-2|-|-|TRBV29-1
CSVDLPAGGYTF
TGCAGCGTTGATCTACCGGCGGGAGGCTACACCTTC
>TRBJ2-5|-|-|TRBV2
CASSETLAGTQYF
TGTGCCAGCAGTGAGACCCTCGCAGGGACCCAGTACTTC
>TRBJ2-3|few|-|TRBV3-1/TRBV3-2
CASSPLVGGGTDTQYF
TGTGCCAGCAGCCCCCTCGTGGGGGGAGGAACAGATACGCAGTATTTT
>TRBJ2-6|few|TRBD1|TRBV6-2/TRBV6-3
CASSYWGQGAAGANVLTF
TGTGCCAGCAGTTACTGGGGGCAGGGGGCGGCTGGGGCCAACGTCCTGACTTTC
>TRBJ2-3|once|-|TRBV9
CASSVGQRAYTDTQYF
TGTGCCAGCAGCGTAGGTCAGCGGGCCTACACAGATACGCAGTATTTT
>TRBJ1-3|-|-|TRBV10-2
CASSEWTARSRPNGNTIYF
TGCGCCAGCAGTGAGTGGACAGCCCGTAGCCGGCCGAATGGAAACACCATATATTTT